Following are 10 T cell receptor beta chains from one sample sequenced in a study of T cell repertoires in aging, cancer and after chemotherapy. Peripheral blood genomic DNA, not sorted cells or RNA, was the template. Rearranged V-D-J TRB sequences were amplified with a mixed TRB-A/B primer pool. TCRdb re-derived calls from the multiplex PCR reads in MiXCR, one entry per CDR3 protein. The table lists some 7,700 distinct CDR3 sequences, approximately 31% of them singletons. The sample was blood. The receptor source for this set is a human donor in good health.

The chain combines TRBV5-1 with TRBJ2-7, with D possibly called TRBD1 or TRBD2 (5 bases each). Trimming shortened V by 0 bases and J by 3 bases, and 10 bases separated the two germline ends. Per the germline V gene, CDR1 is SGHRS and CDR2 is YFSETQ. This CDR3 comprises 14 residues. CDR3 in amino acids: CASSLGGDGYEQYF. CDR3 in DNA: TGCGCCAGCAGCTTGGGAGGGGACGGCTACGAGCAGTACTTC.

The chain links TRBV27 to TRBJ1-6; D is undetermined. Looked up from germline, CDR1 is MNHEY and CDR2 is SMNVEV (reference sequence). The CDR3 consists of 16 residues. Trimming stripped 6 bases from V and 6 bases from J, with 18 bases between. The CDR3 spells CASSPDKLYSNSPLHF. In DNA, the CDR3 is TGTGCCAGCAGCCCCGACAAACTCTATTCTAATTCACCCCTCCACTTT.

The chain is built from TRBV14 and TRBJ1-2; maybe TRBD1 (6 bases). The assigned J gene may be wrong: the sequence end matches TRBJ2-7 better. The CDR3 extends over 11 amino acids. Germline-derived CDR1 and CDR2 are SGHDN and FVKESK. The CDR3 DNA is TGTGCCAGCAGCATAACAGGGCCGCAGTACTTC. Encoded protein: CASSITGPQYF.

This clonotype has a single count. This chain links TRBV6-1 with TRBJ1-5, with D tentatively TRBD1 (6 bases). The V gene's germline CDR1 is MNHNS and CDR2 SASEGT. V lost 4 bases, J lost 4 bases, and 11 bases lay in between. CDR3 length: 14 amino acids. As DNA, the CDR3 is TGTGCCAGCAGTGGAGGACAGTTTAATCAGCCCCAGCATTTT. Translated: CASSGGQFNQPQHF.

V usage is TRBV7-9 and J usage is TRBJ1-2; the D is unclear. V was pared by 3 bases and J by 8 bases, with 13 bases between. CDR3 length equals 13 residues. Germline CDR1 reads SEHNR; CDR2 reads FQNEAQ (reference sequence). Here the CDR3 reads CASSFTGERGYTF. In DNA, the CDR3 is TGTGCCAGCAGCTTTACGGGCGAGAGGGGCTACACCTTC.

This clonotype ranks as medium-sized (0.01 to 0.1%). The chain links TRBV30 to TRBJ2-7; D possibly uses TRBD1 or TRBD2 (7 bases each). V was cut by 0 bases and J by 2 bases, with 14 bases left in between. Germline V gives CDR1 GTSNPN, CDR2 SVGIG (reference sequence). This CDR3 comprises 15 residues. The CDR3 sequence: CAWSVAAGGAYEQYF. CDR3 nucleotides: TGTGCCTGGAGTGTCGCGGCAGGGGGGGCCTACGAGCAGTACTTC.

This clonotype was seen just once. V gene TRBV18 combines with J gene TRBJ2-7, with D hard to call. The CDR3 runs 12 residues. Germline CDR1 reads KGHSH; CDR2 reads LQKENI. V lost 4 bases to trimming and J lost 4 bases, with 8 bases between them. CDR3 sequence reads: CASSRDPYEQYF. The DNA of the CDR3 is TGTGCCAGCTCACGAGACCCTTACGAGCAGTACTTC.

The rearrangement joins TRBV12-3 or TRBV12-4 to TRBJ1-1; D gene uncertain. Trimming cost V 4 bases and J 4 bases, with 13 bases left between them. The CDR3 runs 14 residues. The CDR3 DNA follows: TGTGCCAGCAGTTACACCTCAGAGGGCACTGAAGCTTTCTTT. It translates to CASSYTSEGTEAFF.

Comments on this clonotype: Relative to the germline gene, one junction end is altered; a read error may explain this. The chain joins TRBV15 to TRBJ1-1; D is possibly TRBD1 (6 bases). This CDR3 is built from 13 residues. Per the germline V gene, CDR1 is LNHNV and CDR2 is YYDKDF (reference sequence). CDR3 sequence: CATSRDRGTGAFF. The DNA of the CDR3 is TGTGCCACCAGCAGAGATAGGGGGACTGGAGCTTTCTTT.

V usage is TRBV10-3 and J usage is TRBJ1-1, with 7 nucleotides matching TRBD1. The CDR3 has 14 amino acids. Trimming took 6 bases from V and 1 from J; bases not matched to a gene: 5. CDR1 and CDR2 from the germline V gene are ENHRY and SYGVKD. CDR3 loop: CAIRRTGPNTEAFF. In DNA form, the CDR3 reads TGTGCCATCAGGCGGACAGGTCCGAACACTGAAGCTTTCTTT.